The rows below give T cell receptor beta chains drawn from one sample of a study of T cell repertoires in cytomegalovirus infection. TCRdb redid the calling of the reads with MiXCR, one entry per CDR3 protein. The top ten clones hold around 25% of a sample with about 490,000 distinct CDR3 sequences, 16% of them seen once. Source material: CD8+ T cells from PBMCs. The receptors originated from a human donor in good health (CMV status not recorded). Some clones in this sample may be carry-over from other donors' samples. The CDR3 runs from the conserved cysteine through the conserved F or W. D genes are given only for firm matches. The listing skips clone size in some rows; elsewhere it reads once, few, many or a size class.

V	D	size	J	DNA	CDR3
TRBV7-7	-	many	TRBJ2-1	TGTGCCAGCAGCCCCTTGGTTGGCTCGGGTGAGCAGTTCTTC	CASSPLVGSGEQFF
TRBV12-3/TRBV12-4	-	many	TRBJ1-5	TGTGCCAGCAGTTTGGGAGGTCAGCTTCAGCCCCAGCATTTT	CASSLGGQLQPQHF
TRBV28	TRBD1	few	TRBJ2-7	TGTGCCAGCAGTACTAAGCTAAACTACGGGACAGGGACCTACGAGCAGTACTTC	CASSTKLNYGTGTYEQYF
TRBV7-8	-	many	TRBJ2-1	TGTGCCAGCAGCTTAGAGGTGGCGGGCTCCTACAATGAGCAGTTCTTC	CASSLEVAGSYNEQFF
TRBV10-2	TRBD2	-	TRBJ2-1	TGCGCCTCCCGAACTAGCGGGAACTACAATGAGCAGTTCTTC	CASRTSGNYNEQFF
TRBV7-9	TRBD1	many	TRBJ1-2	TGTGCCAGCAGCTCGGCGAGACAGGGTGTCAGCTACACCTTC	CASSSARQGVSYTF
TRBV30	-	few	TRBJ1-1	TGTGCCTGGAGTGTAGGCTGGCACACTGAAGCTTTCTTT	CAWSVGWHTEAFF
TRBV30	-	-	TRBJ2-7	TGTGCCTGGAGTGTAGCCAGCTTTACCTACGAGCAGTACTTC	CAWSVASFTYEQYF
TRBV29-1	-	few	TRBJ1-2	TGCAGCGTTACCAGACAGGACACTCCATCCTATGGCTACACCTTC	CSVTRQDTPSYGYTF
TRBV20-1	TRBD2	-	TRBJ2-5	TGCAGTGCTAGGACTAGCTCCCAAGAGACCCAGTACTTC	CSARTSSQETQYF
TRBV20-1	-	few	TRBJ1-3	TGCAGTGCCTATCGGAACAGCCTTCTTTCCTCTGGAAACACCATATATTTT	CSAYRNSLLSSGNTIYF
TRBV7-8	-	many	TRBJ1-4	TGTGCCAGCAGCTCACCAGGGCAAACTAATGAAAAACTGTTTTTT	CASSSPGQTNEKLFF
TRBV2	-	-	TRBJ1-1	TGTGCCAGCAGTGAAGCATGGGGGAACACTGAAGCTTTCTTT	CASSEAWGNTEAFF
TRBV5-1	TRBD1	few	TRBJ2-1	TGCGCCAGCAGCTTGGAGGGACAGGGGACAGATGAGCAGTTCTTC	CASSLEGQGTDEQFF
TRBV29-1	-	-	TRBJ2-1	TGCAGCGTTGGACAGCGAGAGCAGTTCTTC	CSVGQREQFF
TRBV7-6	-	medium-sized	TRBJ1-1	TGTGCCAGCAGCTTAGCGCAGGGGTCCCTGAACACTGAAGCTTTCTTT	CASSLAQGSLNTEAFF
TRBV25-1	-	many	TRBJ2-3	TGTGCCAGCAGTCAGGGAATGACGCAGTATTTT	CASSQGMTQYF
TRBV27	-	-	TRBJ1-6	TGTGCCAGCAGTTTATCGAAGCGTGGGGGCTCACCCCTCCACTTT	CASSLSKRGGSPLHF
TRBV20-1	TRBD1	-	TRBJ2-7	TGCAGCCCAATTGACAGGGAATCCTACGAGCAGTACTTC	CSPIDRESYEQYF
TRBV19	-	-	TRBJ1-4	TGTGCCAGTAGTGGAGGCAGCGATTACGGAAAACTGTTTTTT	CASSGGSDYGKLFF
TRBV5-4	-	-	TRBJ1-1	TGTGCCAGCAGCCCCCAGTACAGTAACACTGAAGCTTTCTTT	CASSPQYSNTEAFF
TRBV30	-	few	TRBJ1-5	TGTGCCTGGAGTCCAGGACGGGGTGCTCAGCCCCAGCATTTT	CAWSPGRGAQPQHF
TRBV10-3	TRBD1	-	TRBJ2-7	TGTGCCATCAGGGGACCGGGACAGGACGAGCAGTACTTC	CAIRGPGQDEQYF
TRBV19	-	few	TRBJ2-6	TGTGCCAGTAGCCCCGGGCTGATCTCTGGGGCCAACGTCCTGACTTTC	CASSPGLISGANVLTF
TRBV27	TRBD1	few	TRBJ1-2	TGTGCCAGCAGGTCCACGACAGGGCATGGCTACACCTTC	CASRSTTGHGYTF
TRBV4-1	TRBD2	few	TRBJ2-1	TGCGCCAGCAGCCAATTTCACCCGTCGGGGGGGTACCCCAACAATGAGCAGTTCTTC	CASSQFHPSGGYPNNEQFF
TRBV7-9	TRBD1	few	TRBJ1-3	TGTGCCAGCAGCTTCCGACAGGGTTCCTCTGGAAACACCATATATTTT	CASSFRQGSSGNTIYF
TRBV6-5	-	-	TRBJ2-1	TGTGCCAGCAGGGCGGCCGGGACTCCGAACGTCAATGAGCAGTTCTTC	CASRAAGTPNVNEQFF
TRBV12-3/TRBV12-4	TRBD2	many	TRBJ2-3	TGTGCCAGCAGTCCCAGGGGTAGCGGGGGCACAGATACGCAGTATTTT	CASSPRGSGGTDTQYF
TRBV5-6	TRBD2	few	TRBJ2-3	TGTGCCAGCAGCGGACCGGGGGGGGGCACAGATACGCAGTATTTT	CASSGPGGGTDTQYF
TRBV5-5	-	many	TRBJ2-5	TGTGCCAGCAGATCATTGGCCCCGGCCGACAAAGAGACCCAGTACTTC	CASRSLAPADKETQYF
TRBV7-9	-	many	TRBJ1-4	TGTGCCAGCAGCTTGACCCGGGAGGATGAAAAACTGTTTTTT	CASSLTREDEKLFF
TRBV20-1	TRBD2	few	TRBJ2-1	TGCAGTGCTAGAGGGTCGCTAGCGGGCTTCTCCTACAATGAGCAGTTCTTC	CSARGSLAGFSYNEQFF
TRBV2	-	-	TRBJ1-1	TGTGCCAGCAGTGAGCAGGCCCCAGAGGTGAACACTGAAGCTTTCTTT	CASSEQAPEVNTEAFF
TRBV6-5	TRBD1	few	TRBJ2-1	TGTGCCAGCAGTTCGTCAACGGGACAGGAGCAGTTCTTC	CASSSSTGQEQFF
TRBV6-1	-	many	TRBJ1-3	TGTGCCAGCAGTGATAACAGGGAGTACTCTGGAAACACCATATATTTT	CASSDNREYSGNTIYF
TRBV7-6	TRBD1	many	TRBJ2-1	TGTGCCAGCAGCTCGCCGACAGGGGGCAGGTACAATGAGCAGTTCTTC	CASSSPTGGRYNEQFF
TRBV7-8	TRBD1	many	TRBJ1-5	TGTGCCAGCAGGTTCACGACAGGGGGCAATCAGCCCCAGCATTTT	CASRFTTGGNQPQHF
TRBV7-9	-	many	TRBJ2-5	TGTGGAAGTCGGGGGCCGCCAGGATTGGAGACCCAGTACTTC	CGSRGPPGLETQYF
TRBV6-5	-	few	TRBJ1-5	TGTGCCAGCAGCCCCGGACCCGACAATCAGCCCCAGCATTTT	CASSPGPDNQPQHF
TRBV5-1	-	-	TRBJ2-7	TGCGCCAGCAGCACCTCGGGACTCCCATTCTACGAGCAGTACTTC	CASSTSGLPFYEQYF
TRBV6-1	-	few	TRBJ2-2	TGTGCCAGCAATTTCCCCGGGGAGCTGTTTTTT	CASNFPGELFF
TRBV14	TRBD1	many	TRBJ1-2	TGTGCCAGCAGCCAAGAGTTGTGGGACAGGGGGTCCCTTGATGGCTACACCTTC	CASSQELWDRGSLDGYTF
TRBV5-6	TRBD2	once	TRBJ2-5	TGTGCCAGCAGCTTGGCGGTAGCGGGAGGGCTTGAGACCCAGTACTTC	CASSLAVAGGLETQYF
TRBV7-9	-	few	TRBJ2-7	TGTGCCAGCAGCCCCGACGGTCGAGGGACGTACTTC	CASSPDGRGTYF
TRBV7-2	-	many	TRBJ2-7	TGTGCCAGCAGCTTAAATGGACAGCGCTACGAGCAGTACTTC	CASSLNGQRYEQYF
TRBV19	-	few	TRBJ1-3	TGTGCCAGTAGTATCATTGCGGTCAGACAGATATTGAGCTCTGGAAACACCATATATTTT	CASSIIAVRQILSSGNTIYF
TRBV6-5	-	few	TRBJ1-5	TGTGCCAGCAGTTACGAGGGACACCAGCCCCAGCATTTT	CASSYEGHQPQHF